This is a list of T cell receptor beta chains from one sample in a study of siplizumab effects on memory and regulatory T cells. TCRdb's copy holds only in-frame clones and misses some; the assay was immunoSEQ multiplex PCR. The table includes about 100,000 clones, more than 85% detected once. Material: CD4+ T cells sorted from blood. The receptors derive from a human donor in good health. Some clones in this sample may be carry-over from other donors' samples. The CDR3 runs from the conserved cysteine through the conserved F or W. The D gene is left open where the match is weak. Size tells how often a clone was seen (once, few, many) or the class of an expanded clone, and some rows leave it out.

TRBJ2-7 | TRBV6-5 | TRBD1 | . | TGTGCCAGCAGTTATGATTGGGACAGGGCCTACGAGCAGTACTTC | CASSYDWDRAYEQYF
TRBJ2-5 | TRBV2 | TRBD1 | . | TGTGCCAGCGTTGAGTTTGGGACAGGGAGCAAAGAGACCCAGTACTTC | CASVEFGTGSKETQYF
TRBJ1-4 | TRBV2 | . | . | TGTGCCAGCAGTCGTTTTCTACGGGGGGCCCTTACCTCCAGGGGTGAAAAACTGTTTTTT | CASSRFLRGALTSRGEKLFF
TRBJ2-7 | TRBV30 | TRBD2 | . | TGTGCCTGGAGCGAAGGACTAGCTCAATACGGGCAGTACTTC | CAWSEGLAQYGQYF
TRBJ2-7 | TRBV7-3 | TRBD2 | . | TGTGCCAGCAGCGTAGCCGGGACTAGCGGGGCCTACGAGCAGTACTTC | CASSVAGTSGAYEQYF
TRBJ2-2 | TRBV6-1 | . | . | TGTGCCAGCAGGCTGAACACCGGGGAGCTGTTTTTT | CASRLNTGELFF
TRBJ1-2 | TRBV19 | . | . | TGTGCCAGCACCCAGGACTATGACTACACCTTC | CASTQDYDYTF
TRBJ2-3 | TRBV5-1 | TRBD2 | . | TGCGCCAGCAGCCTTGGAAGCGGGAGGCTCGGGGGGACAGATACGCAGTATTTT | CASSLGSGRLGGTDTQYF
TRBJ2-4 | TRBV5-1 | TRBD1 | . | TGCGCCAGCGGCCCCCCAGGGGGAGACATTCAGTACTTC | CASGPPGGDIQYF
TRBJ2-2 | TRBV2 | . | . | TGTGCCAGCAGCGGACTGGGTCCGAACACCGGGGAGCTGTTTTTT | CASSGLGPNTGELFF
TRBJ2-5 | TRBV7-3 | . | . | TGTGCCAGCAGCTTCGGGTACGGAGAGACCCAGTACTTC | CASSFGYGETQYF
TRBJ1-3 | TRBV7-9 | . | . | TGTGCCAGCAGGGTTGGAACTGGAAACACCATATATTTT | CASRVGTGNTIYF
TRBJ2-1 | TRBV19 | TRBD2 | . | TGTGCCAGTAGTGTCCTTATGGGACTAGCGGGACCATCTGGAGACAATGAGCAGTTCTTC | CASSVLMGLAGPSGDNEQFF
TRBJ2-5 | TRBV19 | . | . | TGTGCCAGTAGTATAGGTTTAGATCGGGAGACCCAGTACTTC | CASSIGLDRETQYF
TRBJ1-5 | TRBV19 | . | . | TGTGCCAGTATGAGCTTCGAGGGCAATCAGCCCCAGCATTTT | CASMSFEGNQPQHF
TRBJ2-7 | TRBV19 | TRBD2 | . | TGTGCCAGTAGTAAATCGACTAGCGGATATTACGAGCAGTACTTC | CASSKSTSGYYEQYF
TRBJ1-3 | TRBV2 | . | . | TGTGCCAGCAGTGTAAAGAGCTCTGGAAACACCATATATTTT | CASSVKSSGNTIYF
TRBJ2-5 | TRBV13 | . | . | TGTGCCAGCACAAGAATGCAGGGGGGGGAGACCCAGTACTTC | CASTRMQGGETQYF
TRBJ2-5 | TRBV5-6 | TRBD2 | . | TGTGCCAGCAGCTTGATAGCGGGAGCATCTGGCGAGACCCAGTACTTC | CASSLIAGASGETQYF
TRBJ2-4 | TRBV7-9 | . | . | TGTGCCAGCAGCTTACTGACGGATATTTATAACATTCAGTACTTC | CASSLLTDIYNIQYF
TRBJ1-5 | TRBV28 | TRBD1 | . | TGTGCCAGCAGTAGGACAGGGACAGGTAATCAGCCCCAGCATTTT | CASSRTGTGNQPQHF
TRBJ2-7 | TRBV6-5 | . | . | TGTGCCAGCAGTTACTCGACAGGGAGGAAAAACGAGCAGTACTTC | CASSYSTGRKNEQYF
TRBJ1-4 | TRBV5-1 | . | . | TGCGCCAGCAGCTTGGACAATCGGGGCAGCATGGAAAAACTGTTTTTT | CASSLDNRGSMEKLFF
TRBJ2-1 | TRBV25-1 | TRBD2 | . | TGTGCCAGCAGTTCCCGGACTAGCGGGGGCTACAATGAGCAGTTCTTC | CASSSRTSGGYNEQFF
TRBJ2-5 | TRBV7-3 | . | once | TGTGCCAGCAGCCCACACCCGGGACAACGAGAGACCCAGTACTTC | CASSPHPGQRETQYF
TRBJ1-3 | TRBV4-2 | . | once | TGTGCCAGCAGCCAAATGCAGGGAGACTCTGGAAACACCATATATTTT | CASSQMQGDSGNTIYF
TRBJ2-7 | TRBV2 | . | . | TGTGCCAGTCCCACACCAAAACCCTCCTACGAGCAGTACTTC | CASPTPKPSYEQYF
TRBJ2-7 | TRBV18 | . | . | TGTGCCAGCTCACCACCCGGACACAAAGGCGAGCAGTACTTC | CASSPPGHKGEQYF
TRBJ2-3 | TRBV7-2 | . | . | TGTGCCAGCAGCTCCCAGACAGCAAGGACAGATACGCAGTATTTT | CASSSQTARTDTQYF
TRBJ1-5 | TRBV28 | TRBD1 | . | TGTGCCAGCTTACAGGGGCGTCAGCCCCAGCATTTT | CASLQGRQPQHF
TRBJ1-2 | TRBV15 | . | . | TGTGCCACCAGCAGAGATAGGGTAAATACCCTCTTC | CATSRDRVNTLF
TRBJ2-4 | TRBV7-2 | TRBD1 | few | TGTGCCAGCAGCTTAGGACAGGGGCAGGGGCTAGCCAAAAACATTCAGTACTTC | CASSLGQGQGLAKNIQYF
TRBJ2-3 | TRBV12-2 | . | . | TGTGCAAGTCGCGCCATAAGGGCCGGGAGGGCCTTAGAGTCCCCTAGCACAGATACGCAGTATTTT | CASRAIRAGRALESPSTDTQYF
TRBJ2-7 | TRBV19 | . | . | TGTGCCAGTAGTATAGGTAAATCGGGCAGACTCTACGAGCAGTACTTC | CASSIGKSGRLYEQYF
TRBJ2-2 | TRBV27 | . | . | TGTGCCAGCATAGGCAGGCCAACCGGGGAGCTGTTTTTT | CASIGRPTGELFF
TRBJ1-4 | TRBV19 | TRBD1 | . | TGTGCCAGTAGGTTTGGGGGCACAGGGGATGAAAAACTGTTTTTT | CASRFGGTGDEKLFF
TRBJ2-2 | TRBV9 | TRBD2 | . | TGTGCCAGCAGCGTAAAGGGACTAGCAGAAAACACCGGGGAGCTGTTTTTT | CASSVKGLAENTGELFF
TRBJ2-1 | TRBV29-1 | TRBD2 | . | TGCAGCGTTGCCAGCGGGATGGATAATGAGCAGTTCTTC | CSVASGMDNEQFF
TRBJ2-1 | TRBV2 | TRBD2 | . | TGTGCCAGCAGTTTCCAGAGACTAGCCCCATACAATGAGCAGTTCTTC | CASSFQRLAPYNEQFF
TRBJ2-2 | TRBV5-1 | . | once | TGCGCCAGCAGCTTCAACGGGGCGGAAACCGGGGAGCTGTTTTTT | CASSFNGAETGELFF
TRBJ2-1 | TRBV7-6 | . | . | TGTGCCAGCAGCTTAGTAGCTGGTGAGCAGTTCTTC | CASSLVAGEQFF
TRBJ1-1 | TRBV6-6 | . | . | TGTGCCAGCAGTTACACAAGTGACACTGAAGCTTTCTTT | CASSYTSDTEAFF
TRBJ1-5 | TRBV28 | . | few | TGTGCCAGCAGCCCAAACCTTCAGCCCCAGCATTTT | CASSPNLQPQHF